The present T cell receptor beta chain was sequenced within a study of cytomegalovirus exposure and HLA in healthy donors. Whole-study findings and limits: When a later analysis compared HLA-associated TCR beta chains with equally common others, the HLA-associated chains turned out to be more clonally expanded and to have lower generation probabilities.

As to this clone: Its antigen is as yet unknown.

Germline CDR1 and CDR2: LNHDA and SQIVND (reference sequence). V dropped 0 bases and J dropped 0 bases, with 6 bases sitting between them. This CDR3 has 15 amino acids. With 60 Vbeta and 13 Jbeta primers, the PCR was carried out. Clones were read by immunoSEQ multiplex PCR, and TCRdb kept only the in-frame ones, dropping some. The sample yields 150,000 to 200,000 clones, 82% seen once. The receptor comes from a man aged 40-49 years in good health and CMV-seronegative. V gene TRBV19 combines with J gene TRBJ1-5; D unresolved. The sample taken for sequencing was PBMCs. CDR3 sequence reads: CASSIDAYSNQPQHF. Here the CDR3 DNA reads TGTGCCAGTAGTATAGACGCCTATAGCAATCAGCCCCAGCATTTT.